The rows below give T cell receptor beta chains drawn from one sample of a study of cytomegalovirus exposure and HLA in healthy donors. Sequencing was performed with immunoSEQ multiplex PCR; in TCRdb, only in-frame clones are kept and a portion is missing. The sample lists around 100,000 clones, more than 80% occurring once. Sequencing was carried out using PBMCs. These receptors were obtained from a man aged 30 to 45 in good health and CMV-seronegative. CDR3s include the opening cysteine and the closing phenylalanine or tryptophan. Each record gives: V gene, CDR3 length, D gene, clone size, J gene, CDR3 protein, CDR3 DNA. The D gene is left open where the match is weak. The listing skips clone size in some rows; elsewhere it reads once, few, many or a size class.

V gene: TRBV5-4
CDR3 length: 16
D gene: TRBD2
clone size: NA
J gene: TRBJ2-5
CDR3 protein: CASSSVVAGPGETQYF
CDR3 DNA: TGTGCCAGCAGCTCGGTGGTAGCGGGACCCGGGGAGACCCAGTACTTC

V gene: TRBV6-1
CDR3 length: 12
D gene: NA
clone size: NA
J gene: TRBJ1-1
CDR3 protein: CASSVVYTEAFF
CDR3 DNA: TGTGCCAGCAGTGTTGTATACACTGAAGCTTTCTTT

V gene: TRBV5-3
CDR3 length: 14
D gene: NA
clone size: NA
J gene: TRBJ2-1
CDR3 protein: CARFIHRSYNEQFF
CDR3 DNA: TGTGCCAGATTTATACATCGCTCCTACAATGAGCAGTTCTTC

V gene: TRBV9
CDR3 length: 13
D gene: NA
clone size: once
J gene: TRBJ2-2
CDR3 protein: CASSPEVTGELFF
CDR3 DNA: TGTGCCAGCAGCCCGGAGGTCACCGGGGAGCTGTTTTTT

V gene: TRBV7-3
CDR3 length: 16
D gene: NA
clone size: once
J gene: TRBJ2-3
CDR3 protein: CASSLQRELSSDTQYF
CDR3 DNA: TGTGCCAGCAGCTTACAGCGCGAGCTCTCTTCGGATACGCAGTATTTT

V gene: TRBV4-2
CDR3 length: 18
D gene: TRBD2
clone size: NA
J gene: TRBJ2-2
CDR3 protein: CASSHTRGGLGETGELFF
CDR3 DNA: TGTGCCAGCAGCCACACCCGGGGGGGTTTAGGGGAAACCGGGGAGCTGTTTTTT

V gene: TRBV7-2
CDR3 length: 14
D gene: NA
clone size: NA
J gene: TRBJ2-2
CDR3 protein: CASSLKSGVGELFF
CDR3 DNA: TGTGCCAGCAGCTTAAAGTCGGGGGTCGGGGAGCTGTTTTTT

V gene: TRBV19
CDR3 length: 14
D gene: NA
clone size: NA
J gene: TRBJ1-1
CDR3 protein: CASSGADLNTEAFF
CDR3 DNA: TGTGCCAGTAGTGGAGCAGATTTGAACACTGAAGCTTTCTTT

V gene: TRBV9
CDR3 length: 14
D gene: NA
clone size: NA
J gene: TRBJ2-5
CDR3 protein: CASSPHGIQETQYF
CDR3 DNA: TGTGCCAGCAGCCCCCACGGGATACAAGAGACCCAGTACTTC

V gene: TRBV6-6
CDR3 length: 15
D gene: NA
clone size: NA
J gene: TRBJ2-7
CDR3 protein: CASSYSTAPLYEQYF
CDR3 DNA: TGTGCCAGCAGTTACTCGACTGCGCCCCTCTACGAGCAGTACTTC

V gene: TRBV5-7
CDR3 length: 14
D gene: NA
clone size: NA
J gene: TRBJ2-3
CDR3 protein: CASSFTWFADTQYF
CDR3 DNA: TGTGCCAGCAGCTTTACATGGTTCGCAGATACGCAGTATTTT

V gene: TRBV15
CDR3 length: 15
D gene: NA
clone size: NA
J gene: TRBJ2-5
CDR3 protein: CATSRDGGEGETQYF
CDR3 DNA: TGTGCCACCAGCAGAGACGGGGGAGAAGGAGAGACCCAGTACTTC

V gene: TRBV7-9
CDR3 length: 14
D gene: TRBD1
clone size: once
J gene: TRBJ2-1
CDR3 protein: CASIGDRERQEQFF
CDR3 DNA: TGTGCCAGCATCGGGGACAGGGAAAGACAGGAGCAGTTCTTC

V gene: TRBV6-6
CDR3 length: 15
D gene: NA
clone size: NA
J gene: TRBJ2-2
CDR3 protein: CASSYDYTRAGELFF
CDR3 DNA: TGTGCCAGCAGTTATGACTACACACGGGCCGGGGAGCTGTTTTTT

V gene: TRBV1
CDR3 length: 15
D gene: NA
clone size: NA
J gene: TRBJ2-3
CDR3 protein: CTSSQVGRGTDTQYF
CDR3 DNA: NA

V gene: TRBV6-1
CDR3 length: 14
D gene: TRBD1
clone size: NA
J gene: TRBJ1-2
CDR3 protein: CASFSGQGNYGYTF
CDR3 DNA: TGTGCCAGCTTTTCGGGACAGGGAAACTATGGCTACACCTTC

V gene: TRBV5-6
CDR3 length: 15
D gene: NA
clone size: NA
J gene: TRBJ2-2
CDR3 protein: CASSFGTPNTGELFF
CDR3 DNA: TGTGCCAGCAGCTTCGGGACTCCCAACACCGGGGAGCTGTTTTTT

V gene: TRBV10-3
CDR3 length: 16
D gene: TRBD1
clone size: NA
J gene: TRBJ2-2
CDR3 protein: CAIRQLGTGEAGELFF
CDR3 DNA: TGTGCCATCAGGCAGCTAGGGACAGGGGAAGCCGGGGAGCTGTTTTTT

V gene: TRBV5-1
CDR3 length: 17
D gene: TRBD1
clone size: NA
J gene: TRBJ1-1
CDR3 protein: CASSHRGARQGSGEAFF
CDR3 DNA: TGCGCCAGCAGCCACAGGGGAGCCCGACAGGGGTCCGGAGAAGCTTTCTTT

V gene: TRBV7-2
CDR3 length: 13
D gene: TRBD1
clone size: NA
J gene: TRBJ1-1
CDR3 protein: CASSLDRGPWAFF
CDR3 DNA: TGTGCCAGCAGCTTAGACAGGGGGCCATGGGCTTTCTTT

V gene: TRBV7-2
CDR3 length: 16
D gene: TRBD2
clone size: NA
J gene: TRBJ2-3
CDR3 protein: CASSFQRDPPSDTQYF
CDR3 DNA: TGTGCCAGCAGCTTCCAGCGGGATCCTCCCTCAGATACGCAGTATTTT

V gene: TRBV9
CDR3 length: 16
D gene: NA
clone size: NA
J gene: TRBJ2-3
CDR3 protein: CASSVGGTSGSGTQYF
CDR3 DNA: TGTGCCAGCAGCGTAGGTGGGACTTCAGGTTCCGGTACGCAGTATTTT

V gene: TRBV9
CDR3 length: 13
D gene: NA
clone size: NA
J gene: TRBJ2-7
CDR3 protein: CASSVGNRYEQYF
CDR3 DNA: TGTGCCAGCAGCGTAGGAAATCGGTACGAGCAGTACTTC

V gene: TRBV30
CDR3 length: 13
D gene: TRBD1
clone size: NA
J gene: TRBJ1-1
CDR3 protein: CAWRENRGTEAFF
CDR3 DNA: TGTGCCTGGAGGGAGAACAGGGGCACTGAAGCTTTCTTT

V gene: TRBV2
CDR3 length: 14
D gene: NA
clone size: once
J gene: TRBJ2-7
CDR3 protein: CASSETDSLLEQYF
CDR3 DNA: TGTGCCAGCAGTGAAACGGACTCACTACTGGAGCAGTACTTC

V gene: TRBV10-2
CDR3 length: 19
D gene: TRBD1
clone size: NA
J gene: TRBJ1-4
CDR3 protein: CASSDPFIYWTGRAKKLFF
CDR3 DNA: TGCGCCAGCAGTGATCCATTTATATACTGGACAGGGCGGGCGAAAAAACTGTTTTTT

V gene: TRBV5-1
CDR3 length: 11
D gene: NA
clone size: NA
J gene: TRBJ2-5
CDR3 protein: CASRLAETQYF
CDR3 DNA: TGCGCCAGCAGACTAGCAGAGACCCAGTACTTC

V gene: TRBV9
CDR3 length: 14
D gene: NA
clone size: NA
J gene: TRBJ1-1
CDR3 protein: CASSVLGRDTEAFF
CDR3 DNA: TGTGCCAGCAGCGTACTGGGGAGGGACACTGAAGCTTTCTTT

V gene: TRBV6-6
CDR3 length: 15
D gene: TRBD1
clone size: once
J gene: TRBJ1-1
CDR3 protein: CASSYPQGAITEAFF
CDR3 DNA: TGTGCCAGCAGTTACCCCCAGGGGGCTATCACTGAAGCTTTCTTT

V gene: TRBV14
CDR3 length: 18
D gene: TRBD1
clone size: NA
J gene: TRBJ2-5
CDR3 protein: CASSQDGLDREGSETQYF
CDR3 DNA: TGTGCCAGCAGCCAAGATGGTTTAGACAGGGAAGGGTCGGAGACCCAGTACTTC

V gene: TRBV7-9
CDR3 length: 17
D gene: TRBD1
clone size: NA
J gene: TRBJ1-5
CDR3 protein: CASSFALGQDSNQPQHF
CDR3 DNA: TGTGCCAGCAGCTTCGCCTTAGGACAGGATAGCAATCAGCCCCAGCATTTT

V gene: TRBV6-5
CDR3 length: 15
D gene: TRBD1
clone size: NA
J gene: TRBJ1-2
CDR3 protein: CASSNSGQGRSGYTF
CDR3 DNA: TGTGCCAGCAGTAACTCAGGACAGGGTAGGAGCGGCTACACCTTC

V gene: TRBV5-6
CDR3 length: 13
D gene: NA
clone size: few
J gene: TRBJ2-7
CDR3 protein: CASSFVSSYEQYF
CDR3 DNA: TGTGCCAGCAGCTTCGTGAGCTCCTACGAGCAGTACTTC

V gene: TRBV10-3
CDR3 length: 14
D gene: NA
clone size: NA
J gene: TRBJ1-1
CDR3 protein: CAISDSWEYTEAFF
CDR3 DNA: TGTGCCATCAGTGATTCTTGGGAGTACACTGAAGCTTTCTTT

V gene: TRBV30
CDR3 length: 11
D gene: NA
clone size: NA
J gene: TRBJ2-1
CDR3 protein: CAWTRVREQFF
CDR3 DNA: TGTGCCTGGACTCGAGTCCGTGAGCAGTTCTTC

V gene: TRBV2
CDR3 length: 13
D gene: NA
clone size: NA
J gene: TRBJ1-5
CDR3 protein: CASSRNSNQPQHF
CDR3 DNA: TGTGCCAGCTCGAGAAATAGCAATCAGCCCCAGCATTTT

V gene: TRBV30
CDR3 length: 12
D gene: NA
clone size: NA
J gene: TRBJ1-2
CDR3 protein: CAWSANRAGYTF
CDR3 DNA: TGTGCCTGGAGTGCCAACAGGGCTGGCTACACCTTC

V gene: TRBV9
CDR3 length: 16
D gene: TRBD2
clone size: NA
J gene: TRBJ2-2
CDR3 protein: CASSATSGGISGELFF
CDR3 DNA: TGTGCCAGCAGCGCTACTAGCGGGGGGATCTCCGGGGAGCTGTTTTTT

V gene: TRBV6-5
CDR3 length: 15
D gene: TRBD2
clone size: NA
J gene: TRBJ2-7
CDR3 protein: CASSYSAGGDYEQYF
CDR3 DNA: TGTGCCAGCAGTTACTCGGCGGGGGGGGATTACGAGCAGTACTTC

V gene: TRBV30
CDR3 length: 10
D gene: TRBD1
clone size: NA
J gene: TRBJ1-2
CDR3 protein: CAWRGQAMTF
CDR3 DNA: TGTGCCTGGAGGGGACAGGCGATGACCTTC

V gene: TRBV5-1
CDR3 length: 13
D gene: NA
clone size: NA
J gene: TRBJ2-1
CDR3 protein: CASSPGGDNEQFF
CDR3 DNA: TGCGCCAGCAGCCCCGGAGGGGACAATGAGCAGTTCTTC